This passage covers 26 T cell receptor beta chains from one sample sequenced in a study of blood T cell repertoires in COVID-19. Data came from immunoSEQ multiplex PCR; TCRdb stores just in-frame clones and leaves some out. The repertoire has roughly 150,000 clones, roughly nine tenths of them found once; the top ten carry 5%. Input material: peripheral blood. Receptors originate from a human donor in a cohort sampled during active COVID-19.

The chain links TRBV10-3 to TRBJ2-7, with a tentative D call TRBD2 (6 bases). The CDR3 loop spans 13 amino acids. Trimming cost V 6 bases and J 2 bases, with 11 bases left between them. Germline V lookup: CDR1 ENHRY, CDR2 SYGVKD. The CDR3 coding sequence is TGTGCCATCAGGAAGGAGGGTCCCTACGAGCAGTACTTC. It translates to CAIRKEGPYEQYF.

The J gene is TRBJ2-2, the V gene TRBV5-1, with 15 bases matching TRBD2. Germline V gene lookup returns CDR1 SGHRS and CDR2 YFSETQ. The CDR3 is 17 amino acids. V shed 4 bases and J 5 bases; nucleotides not matched to a gene: 6. The CDR3 DNA reads as TGCGCCAGCAGCCCCGGACTAGCGGGAGGGCCGACCGGGGAGCTGTTTTTT. Translating gives CASSPGLAGGPTGELFF.

This sequence joins TRBV9 and TRBJ2-7; 7 nucleotides line up with TRBD2. The germline V gene has CDR1 SGDLS and CDR2 YYNGEE. This CDR3 is 14 amino acids long. The V segment lost 4 bases and the J segment 3 bases; nucleotides outside the gene matches: 7. For the CDR3, the DNA is TGTGCCAGCAGCCTTGGACTAGAAATCTACGAGCAGTACTTC. Translation: CASSLGLEIYEQYF.

The chain employs TRBV9 and TRBJ1-5; D may be TRBD1 (5 bases). Trimming removed 4 bases at V and 3 bases at J, with 14 bases between. The CDR3 totals 15 residues. Germline V gene lookup returns CDR1 SGDLS and CDR2 YYNGEE. CDR3 in amino acids: CASSRGDVPNQPQHF. In nucleotides, the CDR3 is TGTGCCAGCAGCCGCGGGGACGTCCCCAATCAGCCCCAGCATTTT.

The V call is TRBV27, the J call TRBJ1-1, with TRBD1 identical over 7 bases. V gave up 6 bases and J gave up 1 base; unmatched junction bases: 5. Germline V gene sequence: CDR1 MNHEY, CDR2 SMNVEV (reference sequence). The CDR3 contains 14 residues. The CDR3: CASSVRGPNTEAFF. The DNA of the CDR3 is TGTGCCAGCAGCGTAAGGGGGCCGAACACTGAAGCTTTCTTT.

J is TRBJ2-5 and V is TRBV15; TRBD2 is a possible D gene (6 bases). Trimming pared 0 bases from V and 4 bases from J, leaving 9 bases between. This CDR3 region has 14 residues. Germline CDR1 is LNHNV and CDR2 is YYDKDF (reference sequence). The CDR3 is CATSREVGGETQYF. The CDR3 bases are TGTGCCACCAGCAGAGAGGTGGGGGGAGAGACCCAGTACTTC.

The gene calls are TRBV5-1 and TRBJ2-7, with 7 bases identical to TRBD2. V lost 0 bases, J lost 1 base, and 1 base stayed unmatched. Germline V gives CDR1 SGHRS, CDR2 YFSETQ. This CDR3 region has 14 residues. The CDR3 DNA reads as TGCGCCAGCAGCTTGGACGGGAGGTCCTACGAGCAGTACTTC. This encodes CASSLDGRSYEQYF. The complete variable domain, with remaining parts taken from reference TRBV5-1 and TRBJ2-7, reads KAGVTQTPRYLIKTRGQQVTLSCSPISGHRSVSWYQQTPGQGLQFLFEYFSETQRNKGNFPGRFSGRQFSNSRSEMNVSTLELGDSALYLCASSLDGRSYEQYFGPGTRLTVT.

The rearrangement joins TRBV19 to TRBJ2-2, with 7 bases lining up with TRBD2. With 0 bases clipped from V and 4 bases from J, the junction kept 11 bases outside the gene matches. Per the germline V gene, CDR1 is LNHDA and CDR2 is SQIVND (reference sequence). The CDR3 is 18 residues long. The CDR3 bases are TGTGCCAGTAGTATAGATCAATCCTGGAGGGAGGGCACCGGGGAGCTGTTTTTT. Encoded protein: CASSIDQSWREGTGELFF.

The chain has TRBV30 and TRBJ1-1, with TRBD1 matching over 8 bases. The trim removed 8 bases at V and 2 bases at J, leaving 4 bases unmatched. The CDR3 is made up of 12 amino acids. Germline V gene sequence: CDR1 GTSNPN, CDR2 SVGIG (reference sequence). CDR3 in DNA: TGTGCCATGGACAGGGCAAACACTGAAGCTTTCTTT. This encodes CAMDRANTEAFF. Together with reference TRBV30 and TRBJ1-1, the CDR3 gives the full variable domain: SQTIHQWPATLVQPVGSPLSLECTVEGTSNPNLYWYRQAAGRGLQLLFYSVGIGQISSEVPQNLSASRPQDRQFILSSKKLLLSDSGFYLCAMDRANTEAFFGQGTRLTVV.

The chain joins TRBV18 to TRBJ2-5, with a tentative D call TRBD2 (6 bases). In germline, CDR1 is KGHSH, CDR2 LQKENI. The V end lost 5 bases, the J end lost 5 bases, and 21 bases lay between the germline ends. The CDR3 is 16 residues long. CDR3 region: CASSSSVAGPGETQYF. The CDR3 region has the DNA TGTGCCAGCTCATCTTCGGTCGCGGGACCTGGGGAGACCCAGTACTTC.

The V gene is TRBV18, the J gene TRBJ1-3; 7 nucleotides align to TRBD1. CDR1 is KGHSH and CDR2 is LQKENI in the germline V gene. V gave up 0 bases and J gave up 5 bases; unmatched junction bases: 4. This CDR3 spans 15 amino acids. CDR3 bases: TGTGCCAGCTCACCACCGACACAGGGGAGAAACACCATATATTTT. This encodes CASSPPTQGRNTIYF.

The sample holds one count of this clone. The rearrangement links TRBV25-1 to TRBJ2-7; D is uncertain. This CDR3 is built from 14 residues. V gave up 3 bases and J gave up 6 bases, with 15 bases separating them. Germline V gene lookup returns CDR1 MGHDK and CDR2 SYGVNS. CDR3 in DNA: TGTGCCAGCAGTGACCCAACCGAAGGCGGCGAGCAGTACTTC. Amino acids: CASSDPTEGGEQYF.

The V and J genes are TRBV4-2 and TRBJ2-7; TRBD2 matches at 7 bases. Trimming at V came to 0 bases and at J to 6 bases, leaving 8 bases not matched to a gene. Germline values: CDR1 LGHNA, CDR2 YNFKEQ. The CDR3 consists of 15 residues. CDR3 amino acids: CASSQDPGRSLEQYF. The CDR3 bases are TGTGCCAGCAGCCAAGATCCCGGGAGGTCCCTCGAGCAGTACTTC.

The chain is built from TRBV14 and TRBJ2-1; TRBD2 matches at 10 bases. CDR1 is SGHDN, CDR2 FVKESK, per germline. The CDR3 loop spans 17 amino acids. With V trimmed by 4 bases and J by 10 bases, 16 bases remained unmatched. The CDR3 nucleotides read TGTGCCAGCAGCCCACCCCCCCTAGCGGGAGCTATTCGAGAGCAGTTCTTC. Residues: CASSPPPLAGAIREQFF.

The chain recombines TRBV28 with TRBJ2-7, with a weak D call TRBD1 (7 bases). This CDR3 comprises 19 residues. The V gene's germline CDR1 is MDHEN and CDR2 SYDVKM. V lost 5 bases to trimming and J lost 3 bases, with 29 bases between them. CDR3 sequence reads: CASSPYNRGPQPDYYEQYF. CDR3 DNA sequence: TGTGCCAGCAGTCCCTACAACAGGGGTCCCCAGCCGGACTACTACGAGCAGTACTTC.

The chain combines TRBV5-1 with TRBJ1-3; D is unclear. Germline loops: CDR1 SGHRS, CDR2 YFSETQ. The CDR3 consists of 16 residues. The V gene lost 0 bases and the J gene lost 0 bases, with 10 bases spanning the gap. The CDR3 protein is CASSLEGGSSGNTIYF. Written as DNA, the CDR3 is TGCGCCAGCAGCTTGGAAGGTGGGAGCTCTGGAAACACCATATATTTT. Using reference TRBV5-1 and TRBJ1-3 for the parts outside the CDR3, the full variable domain is KAGVTQTPRYLIKTRGQQVTLSCSPISGHRSVSWYQQTPGQGLQFLFEYFSETQRNKGNFPGRFSGRQFSNSRSEMNVSTLELGDSALYLCASSLEGGSSGNTIYFGEGSWLTVV.

The J gene is TRBJ1-1, the V gene TRBV4-3; D is undetermined. In germline, CDR1 is LGHNA, CDR2 YSLEER. Trimming cost V 3 bases and J 5 bases, with 22 bases left between them. CDR3 length equals 17 residues. DNA of the CDR3: TGCGCCAGCAGCCACCCCTCGTTAGAGGGCGGCGAGACTGAAGCTTTCTTT. Amino acid sequence: CASSHPSLEGGETEAFF.

The chain recombines TRBV4-2 with TRBJ2-3, with 7 positions matching TRBD1. This CDR3 comprises 17 residues. The trim removed 1 base at V and 1 base at J, leaving 8 bases unmatched. Germline CDR1 is LGHNA and CDR2 is YNFKEQ. In DNA, the CDR3 is TGTGCCAGCAGCCAAGTTAGGGGGCGCCGAGGCACAGATACGCAGTATTTT. It is translated as CASSQVRGRRGTDTQYF.

The rearrangement links TRBV28 to TRBJ1-2; D gene unclear. V was clipped by 3 bases and J by 3 bases, with 2 bases between them. Germline assignment: CDR1 MDHEN and CDR2 SYDVKM. The CDR3 spans 11 residues. The CDR3 nucleotides read TGTGCCAGCAGTTTCTACTATGGCTACACCTTC. Encoded protein: CASSFYYGYTF.

The gene calls are TRBV7-2 and TRBJ2-3; D gene unclear. This CDR3 is built from 15 residues. The V gene's germline CDR1 is SGHTA and CDR2 FQGNSA. Trimming removed 1 base from V and 6 bases from J, with 14 bases in between. CDR3 sequence: CASSLDVALTDTQYF. The CDR3 bases are TGTGCCAGCAGCTTAGACGTCGCCCTAACGGATACGCAGTATTTT.

A single count supports this clone. For the CDR3, the DNA is TGCGCCAGCAGCTTGGCACAGGGGTTGACTAGTGGAAACACCATATATTTT. It encodes CASSLAQGLTSGNTIYF. V usage is TRBV5-1 and J usage is TRBJ1-3; 7 bases fit TRBD1. Germline CDR1 and CDR2: SGHRS and YFSETQ. This CDR3 has 17 residues. The V and J ends lost 0 bases and 3 bases, in that order; junction bases with no gene match: 9.

The chain links TRBV7-9 to TRBJ1-2; 8 nucleotides align to TRBD1. CDR3 size: 15 residues. CDR1 and CDR2 from the germline V gene are SEHNR and FQNEAQ (reference sequence). V dropped 5 bases and J dropped 2; count of bases not matched to a gene: 7. CDR3 loop: CASSPTGEKNYGYTF. The CDR3, as DNA: TGTGCCAGCAGCCCGACAGGGGAGAAAAACTATGGCTACACCTTC.

This chain connects TRBV5-6 to TRBJ1-4, with 7 positions matching TRBD1. The germline V gene has CDR1 SGHDT and CDR2 YYEEEE. This CDR3 is built from 14 residues. Germline trimming cut 4 bases from V and 7 bases from J; bases unmatched to any gene: 7. The CDR3, as DNA: TGTGCCAGCAGCACCGTGAGGGGGCTTGAAAAACTGTTTTTT. It is translated as CASSTVRGLEKLFF. The full variable domain, its missing parts supplied by reference TRBV5-6 and TRBJ1-4, is DAGVTQSPTHLIKTRGQQVTLRCSPKSGHDTVSWYQQALGQGPQFIFQYYEEEERQRGNFPDRFSGHQFPNYSSELNVNALLLGDSALYLCASSTVRGLEKLFFGSGTQLSVL.

This sequence joins TRBV18 and TRBJ2-7; 8 bases align to TRBD1. This CDR3 has 14 amino acids. Unmatched junction bases numbered 2, after V lost 0 bases and J lost 4 bases. Per the germline V gene, CDR1 is KGHSH and CDR2 is LQKENI. CDR3 in amino acids: CASSPPQGAYEQYF. The CDR3 DNA reads TGTGCCAGCTCACCACCGCAGGGGGCGTACGAGCAGTACTTC.

The J gene is TRBJ2-1, the V gene TRBV10-3; 11 bases align to TRBD2. CDR1 is ENHRY and CDR2 is SYGVKD in the germline V gene. CDR3 size: 18 residues. V was pared by 6 bases and J by 5 bases, with 15 bases of the junction left unmatched. The CDR3 loop is CAIREQGLAGNRHNEQFF. For the CDR3, the DNA is TGTGCCATCAGGGAACAAGGACTAGCGGGCAATCGACACAATGAGCAGTTCTTC.

This clone was counted a few times. The genes are TRBV28 and TRBJ1-5; 8 nucleotides match TRBD1. In germline, CDR1 is MDHEN, CDR2 SYDVKM. The CDR3 sequence is 17 residues long. J lost 0 bases, V lost 4 bases, and 8 bases had no gene match. CDR3 sequence (DNA): TGTGCCAGCAGTTCCAGGGACAGGTTTAATAGCAATCAGCCCCAGCATTTT. It is translated as CASSSRDRFNSNQPQHF.